The clone carrying this TCR beta chain was observed a single time. Indicated treatment: randomized to nivolumab then ipilimumab (arm A) or the reverse (arm B). DNA-damaging chemotherapy had not been given to any patient beforehand. Live CD3+CD8+ CD19− CD56− cells were sorted from PBMCs. The record originates from a study of sequential checkpoint blockade in melanoma. Study information: Maintenance nivolumab came after either treatment sequence.

The CDR3 sequence is 14 residues long. CDR1 is SGHDT and CDR2 is YYEEEE in the germline V gene. Unmatched junction bases numbered 7, after V lost 6 bases and J lost 9 bases. Measured with immunoSEQ multiplex PCR; TCRdb has only the in-frame clones, and not every one. Here the sample spans 15,000 to 20,000 clones, 67% being singletons. Here the sequenced sample was CD8+ T cells sorted from blood (inferred from file names), taken from a patient given nivolumab and ipilimumab in sequence. This sequence originates from a human donor with melanoma. The chain combines TRBV5-6 with TRBJ1-6; 9 positions match TRBD1. The CDR3 sequence is CASNAGTGSSPLHF. The CDR3 region has the DNA TGTGCCAGCAACGCCGGGACAGGGAGTTCACCCCTCCACTTT. Full variable domain (remainder filled in from reference TRBV5-6 and TRBJ1-6): DAGVTQSPTHLIKTRGQQVTLRCSPKSGHDTVSWYQQALGQGPQFIFQYYEEEERQRGNFPDRFSGHQFPNYSSELNVNALLLGDSALYLCASNAGTGSSPLHFGNGTRLTVT.